A selection of T cell receptor beta chains follows, all from one sample in a study of blood T cell repertoires in COVID-19. Libraries were prepared by immunoSEQ multiplex PCR; TCRdb keeps only in-frame clonotypes and omits some of them. The sample has roughly 90,000 clones, approximately 79% seen once; the top ten hold approximately 15%. The specimen was peripheral blood. These receptors were taken from a woman over 75 with active or convalescent COVID-19. Each CDR3 is given with its conserved first and last residue. The D gene is left open where the match is weak. The size entry is marked missing in some rows and otherwise reads once, few, many or a size class.

>TRBJ1-6|.|.|TRBV7-8
CASSPYGEGDNSPLHF
TGTGCCAGCAGCCCCTACGGGGAAGGTGATAATTCACCCCTCCACTTT
>TRBJ1-1|.|.|TRBV18
CASSPIKQMNTEAFF
TGTGCCAGCTCACCAATTAAACAGATGAACACTGAAGCTTTCTTT
>TRBJ2-1|.|.|TRBV7-9
CASSNNYNEQFF
TGTGCCAGCAGCAACAACTACAATGAGCAGTTCTTC
>TRBJ2-2|TRBD1|.|TRBV24-1
CATSDALGQGMGGELFF
TGTGCCACCAGTGATGCTTTGGGACAGGGAATGGGCGGGGAGCTGTTTTTT
>TRBJ2-3|.|.|TRBV5-1
CASSRDSSTDTQYF
TGCGCCAGCAGCCGGGACTCCAGCACAGATACGCAGTATTTT
>TRBJ2-3|TRBD2|.|TRBV19
CASSPRLAALTDTQYF
TGTGCCAGTAGTCCAAGACTAGCGGCCCTCACAGATACGCAGTATTTT
>TRBJ1-1|.|.|TRBV24-1
CATSPGDKGEAFF
TGTGCCACCAGCCCAGGGGATAAGGGTGAAGCTTTCTTT
>TRBJ1-6|.|.|TRBV7-2
CASSLGLDSPLHF
TGTGCCAGCAGCTTAGGCTTAGATTCACCCCTCCACTTT
>TRBJ1-6|.|.|TRBV11-2
CASSLGDSPLHF
TGTGCCAGCAGCTTAGGAGATTCACCCCTCCACTTT
>TRBJ1-1|.|.|TRBV6-5
CASSYIRGWVTEAFF
TGTGCCAGCAGTTACATCAGGGGATGGGTCACTGAAGCTTTCTTT
>TRBJ2-5|TRBD2|.|TRBV6-5
CASSYEKSGSETQYF
TGTGCCAGCAGTTACGAGAAGAGCGGGAGTGAGACCCAGTACTTC
>TRBJ2-1|.|.|TRBV5-1
CASSPGAHSYEQFF
TGCGCCAGCAGTCCAGGGGCGCACAGCTATGAGCAGTTCTTC
>TRBJ2-1|TRBD2|.|TRBV7-2
CASSFRGGGEQFF
TGTGCCAGCAGCTTTCGGGGGGGAGGTGAGCAGTTCTTC
>TRBJ2-7|.|once|TRBV27
CASSPRVQGGEQYF
TGTGCCAGCAGTCCCCGGGTCCAGGGAGGAGAGCAGTACTTC
>TRBJ2-2|TRBD2|.|TRBV6-5
CASSYGLAGGAGELFF
TGTGCCAGCAGTTACGGGCTAGCGGGGGGAGCCGGGGAGCTGTTTTTT
>TRBJ1-1|TRBD1|.|TRBV7-9
CASSPNPGQMNTEAFF
TGTGCCAGCAGCCCTAACCCGGGACAGATGAACACTGAAGCTTTCTTT
>TRBJ2-1|TRBD1|.|TRBV4-2
CASSQPPGTGDHEQFF
TGTGCCAGCAGCCAACCACCCGGGACAGGCGACCATGAGCAGTTCTTC
>TRBJ1-6|.|.|TRBV6-2/TRBV6-3
CASSYFGVNSPLHF
TGTGCCAGCAGTTACTTCGGGGTTAATTCACCCCTCCACTTT
>TRBJ2-3|.|.|TRBV28
CASSPWAKGITDTQYF
TGTGCCAGCAGTCCGTGGGCCAAGGGGATCACAGATACGCAGTATTTT
>TRBJ2-7|.|.|TRBV2
CASSFTGPPDEQYF
TGTGCCAGCAGCTTTACAGGGCCCCCGGACGAGCAGTACTTC
>TRBJ2-1|.|few|TRBV5-6
CASRGAGIYNEQFF
TGTGCCAGCAGGGGAGCGGGTATTTACAATGAGCAGTTCTTC
>TRBJ2-1|.|.|TRBV18
CASSPPLHNEQFF
TGTGCCAGCTCACCACCTCTCCACAATGAGCAGTTCTTC
>TRBJ2-3|TRBD2|.|TRBV6-2/TRBV6-3
CASSRSAGGLVSRDTDTQYF
TGTGCCAGCAGTAGAAGCGCGGGGGGGTTGGTGAGTCGGGACACAGATACGCAGTATTTT
>TRBJ1-5|.|.|TRBV19
CATQGYGNQPQHF
TGTGCCACCCAGGGGTATGGCAATCAGCCCCAGCATTTT
>TRBJ2-7|TRBD2|.|TRBV4-2
CASSTVLGGRAGEQYF
TGTGCCAGCAGCACCGTACTTGGAGGGAGGGCCGGCGAGCAGTACTTC
>TRBJ2-1|.|.|TRBV20-1
CSARRNEQFF
TGCAGTGCCAGACGTAATGAGCAGTTCTTC
>TRBJ1-3|.|few|TRBV12-3/TRBV12-4
CASSTTARNTIYF
TGTGCCAGCAGTACGACAGCGCGAAACACCATATATTTT
>TRBJ2-1|TRBD2|.|TRBV18
CASSRGSGGFNEQFF
TGTGCCAGCTCCCGAGGAAGCGGGGGTTTTAATGAGCAGTTCTTC
>TRBJ2-7|.|.|TRBV6-6
CASSRTSGAAPVSFYEQYF
TGTGCCAGCAGCCGAACCTCCGGAGCAGCCCCTGTAAGCTTCTACGAGCAGTACTTC
>TRBJ2-1|TRBD2|few|TRBV7-2
CASSFGRESYNEQFF
TGTGCCAGCAGCTTCGGGCGGGAGAGCTACAATGAGCAGTTCTTC
>TRBJ2-1|TRBD2|.|TRBV5-1
CASSRTSGSDEQFF
TGCGCCAGCAGCCGGACTAGCGGGAGTGATGAGCAGTTCTTC
>TRBJ1-1|TRBD1|few|TRBV5-1
CASSLSGTENTEAFF
TGCGCCAGCAGCTTGTCCGGGACAGAGAACACTGAAGCTTTCTTT
>TRBJ1-6|.|.|TRBV6-5
CASRGGGVPLHF
TGTGCCAGCAGGGGAGGAGGGGTGCCCCTCCACTTT
>TRBJ1-3|.|.|TRBV19
CASTGAPGNTIYF
TGTGCCAGTACAGGGGCCCCTGGAAACACCATATATTTT
>TRBJ1-5|TRBD1|.|TRBV10-3
CATTTDRDQPQHF
TGTGCCACCACTACCGACAGGGATCAGCCCCAGCATTTT
>TRBJ2-1|TRBD2|.|TRBV5-4
CASSLAGDFDEQFF
TGTGCCAGCAGCTTAGCGGGAGACTTCGACGAGCAGTTCTTC
>TRBJ1-1|.|once|TRBV5-1
CASRESRATEAFF
TGCGCCAGCAGGGAGTCGAGGGCCACTGAAGCTTTCTTT
>TRBJ2-1|TRBD1|.|TRBV7-8
CASSLTGQGRINEQFF
TGTGCCAGCAGCTTGACCGGACAGGGAAGAATTAATGAGCAGTTCTTC
>TRBJ1-2|.|once|TRBV29-1
CSVEVSGEPFYGYTF
TGCAGCGTTGAAGTGTCGGGGGAACCCTTCTATGGCTACACCTTC
>TRBJ2-2|TRBD1|once|TRBV5-1
CASSLGTGETGELFF
TGCGCCAGCAGCCTCGGGACAGGGGAAACCGGGGAGCTGTTTTTT
>TRBJ2-7|TRBD2|.|TRBV28
CASSIVGEGRNEQYF
TGTGCCAGCAGTATTGTGGGGGAGGGCCGCAACGAGCAGTACTTC
>TRBJ1-3|.|many|TRBV4-1
CASSVDSLSLPGNTIYF
TGCGCCAGCAGCGTCGACTCCCTTTCACTACCTGGAAACACCATATATTTT